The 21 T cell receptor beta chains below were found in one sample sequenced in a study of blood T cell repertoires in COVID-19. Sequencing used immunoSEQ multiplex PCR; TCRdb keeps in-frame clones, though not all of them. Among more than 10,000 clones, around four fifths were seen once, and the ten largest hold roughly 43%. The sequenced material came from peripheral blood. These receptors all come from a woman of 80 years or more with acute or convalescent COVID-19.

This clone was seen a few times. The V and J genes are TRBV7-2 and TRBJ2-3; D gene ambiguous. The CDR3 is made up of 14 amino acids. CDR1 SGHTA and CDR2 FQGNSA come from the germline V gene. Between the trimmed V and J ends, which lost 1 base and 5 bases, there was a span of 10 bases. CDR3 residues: CASSLGLEVDTQYF. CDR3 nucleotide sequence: TGTGCCAGCAGCTTAGGTCTCGAGGTAGATACGCAGTATTTT.

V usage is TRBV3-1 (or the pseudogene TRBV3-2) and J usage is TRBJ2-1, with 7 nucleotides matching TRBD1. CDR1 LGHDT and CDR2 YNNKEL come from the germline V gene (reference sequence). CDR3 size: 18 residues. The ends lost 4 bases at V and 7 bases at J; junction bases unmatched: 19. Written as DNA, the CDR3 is TGTGCCAGCAGCCCTAATGAGGGCCGGGACAGCCGTATTAATGAGCAGTTCTTC. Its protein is CASSPNEGRDSRINEQFF.

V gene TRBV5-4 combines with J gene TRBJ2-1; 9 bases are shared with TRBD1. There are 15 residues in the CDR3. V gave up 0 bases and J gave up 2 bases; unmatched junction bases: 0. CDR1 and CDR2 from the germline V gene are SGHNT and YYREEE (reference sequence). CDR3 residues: CASSLDRGPYNEQFF. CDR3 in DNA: TGTGCCAGCAGCTTGGACAGGGGGCCCTACAATGAGCAGTTCTTC. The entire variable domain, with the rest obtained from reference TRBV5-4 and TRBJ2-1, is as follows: ETGVTQSPTHLIKTRGQQVTLRCSSQSGHNTVSWYQQALGQGPQFIFQYYREEENGRGNFPPRFSGLQFPNYSSELNVNALELDDSALYLCASSLDRGPYNEQFFGPGTRLTVL.

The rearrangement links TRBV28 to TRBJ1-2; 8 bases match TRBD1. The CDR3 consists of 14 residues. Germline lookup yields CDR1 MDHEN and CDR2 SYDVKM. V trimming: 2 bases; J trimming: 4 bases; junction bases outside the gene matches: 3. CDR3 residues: CASSLRQGAYGYTF. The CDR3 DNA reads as TGTGCCAGCAGTTTACGCCAGGGGGCCTATGGCTACACCTTC.

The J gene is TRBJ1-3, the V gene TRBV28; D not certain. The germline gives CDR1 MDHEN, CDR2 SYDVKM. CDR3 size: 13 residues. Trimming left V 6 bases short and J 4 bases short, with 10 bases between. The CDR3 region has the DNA TGTGCCAGCAGGGAGCCTCGGGGAAACACCATATATTTT. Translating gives CASREPRGNTIYF. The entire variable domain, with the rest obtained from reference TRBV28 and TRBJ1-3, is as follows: DVKVTQSSRYLVKRTGEKVFLECVQDMDHENMFWYRQDPGLGLRLIYFSYDVKMKEKGDIPEGYSVSREKKERFSLILESASTNQTSMYLCASREPRGNTIYFGEGSWLTVV.

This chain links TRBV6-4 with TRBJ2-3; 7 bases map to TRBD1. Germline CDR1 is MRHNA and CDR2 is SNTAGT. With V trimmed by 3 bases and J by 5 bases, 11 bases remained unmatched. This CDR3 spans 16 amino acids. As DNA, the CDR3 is TGTGCCAGCAGTGAAAAGGGGGCGCTGTCAGGAGATACGCAGTATTTT. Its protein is CASSEKGALSGDTQYF.

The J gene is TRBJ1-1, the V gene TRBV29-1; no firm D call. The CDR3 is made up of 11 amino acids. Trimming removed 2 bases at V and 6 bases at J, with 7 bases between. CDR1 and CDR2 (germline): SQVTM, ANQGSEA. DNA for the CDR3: TGCAGCGTTGAATTGGCCGCTGAAGCTTTCTTT. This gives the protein CSVELAAEAFF.

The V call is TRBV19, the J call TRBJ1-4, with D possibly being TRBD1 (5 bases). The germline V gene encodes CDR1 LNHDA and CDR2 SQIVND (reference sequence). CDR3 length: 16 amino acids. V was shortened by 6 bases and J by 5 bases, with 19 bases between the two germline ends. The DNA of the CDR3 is TGTGCCAGTAGGCAACCAGGGTCTCCCCTGAATGAAAAACTGTTTTTT. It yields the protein CASRQPGSPLNEKLFF.

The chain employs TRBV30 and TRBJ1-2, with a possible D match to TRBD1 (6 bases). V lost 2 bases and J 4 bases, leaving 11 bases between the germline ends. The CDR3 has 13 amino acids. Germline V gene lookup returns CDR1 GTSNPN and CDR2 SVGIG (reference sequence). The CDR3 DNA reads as TGTGCCTGGAGTAAGGGACAAACCTATGGCTACACCTTC. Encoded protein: CAWSKGQTYGYTF.

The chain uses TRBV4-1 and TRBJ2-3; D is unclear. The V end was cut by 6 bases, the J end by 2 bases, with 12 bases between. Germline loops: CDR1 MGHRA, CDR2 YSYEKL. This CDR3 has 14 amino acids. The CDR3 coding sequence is TGCGCCAGCAGTCCTGACCGACTCACAGATACGCAGTATTTT. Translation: CASSPDRLTDTQYF.

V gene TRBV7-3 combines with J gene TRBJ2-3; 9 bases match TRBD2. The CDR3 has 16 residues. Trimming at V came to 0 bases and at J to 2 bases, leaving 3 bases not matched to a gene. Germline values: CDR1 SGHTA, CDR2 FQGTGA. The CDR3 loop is CASSLTSGGNTDTQYF. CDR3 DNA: TGTGCCAGCAGCTTAACCAGCGGGGGGAACACAGATACGCAGTATTTT.

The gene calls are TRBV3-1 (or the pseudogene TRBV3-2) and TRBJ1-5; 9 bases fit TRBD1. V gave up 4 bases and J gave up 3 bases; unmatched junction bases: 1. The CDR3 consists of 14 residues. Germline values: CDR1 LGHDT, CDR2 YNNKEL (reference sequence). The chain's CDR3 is CASSRDRDNQPQHF. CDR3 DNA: TGTGCCAGCAGCCGGGACAGGGACAATCAGCCCCAGCATTTT.

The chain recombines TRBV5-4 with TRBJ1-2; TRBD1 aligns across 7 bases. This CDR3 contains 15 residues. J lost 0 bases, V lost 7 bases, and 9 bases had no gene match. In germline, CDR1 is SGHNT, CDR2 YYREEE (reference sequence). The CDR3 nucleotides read TGTGCCAGCGCTCCCCTCGACAGGGCTAACTATGGCTACACCTTC. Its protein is CASAPLDRANYGYTF.

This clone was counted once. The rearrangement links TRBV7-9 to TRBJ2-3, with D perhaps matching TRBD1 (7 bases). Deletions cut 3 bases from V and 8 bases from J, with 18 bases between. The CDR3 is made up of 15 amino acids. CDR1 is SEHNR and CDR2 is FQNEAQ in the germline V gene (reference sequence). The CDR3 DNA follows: TGTGCCAGCAGCTTTCTTCGCGGGGACAGAGGTACGCAGTATTTT. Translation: CASSFLRGDRGTQYF.

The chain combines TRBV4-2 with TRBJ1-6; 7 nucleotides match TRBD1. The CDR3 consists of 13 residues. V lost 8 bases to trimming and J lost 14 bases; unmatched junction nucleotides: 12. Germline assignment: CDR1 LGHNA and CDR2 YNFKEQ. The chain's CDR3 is CASYNNRDRALHF. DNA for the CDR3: TGTGCCAGCTATAACAACCGGGACAGAGCCCTCCACTTT.

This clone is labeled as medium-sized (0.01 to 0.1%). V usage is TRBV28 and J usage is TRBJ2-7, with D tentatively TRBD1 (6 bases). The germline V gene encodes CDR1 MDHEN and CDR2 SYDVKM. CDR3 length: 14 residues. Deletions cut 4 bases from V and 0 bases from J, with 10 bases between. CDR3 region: CASSSRTVSYEQYF. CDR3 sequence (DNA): TGTGCCAGCAGTTCCCGGACAGTCTCCTACGAGCAGTACTTC.

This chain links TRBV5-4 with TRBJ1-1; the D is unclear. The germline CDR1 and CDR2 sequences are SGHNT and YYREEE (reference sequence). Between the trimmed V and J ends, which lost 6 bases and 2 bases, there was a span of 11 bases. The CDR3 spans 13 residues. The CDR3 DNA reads TGTGCCAGCACTGGTCGGGGAAACACTGAAGCTTTCTTT. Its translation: CASTGRGNTEAFF. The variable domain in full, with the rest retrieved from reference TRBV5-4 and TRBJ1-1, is ETGVTQSPTHLIKTRGQQVTLRCSSQSGHNTVSWYQQALGQGPQFIFQYYREEENGRGNFPPRFSGLQFPNYSSELNVNALELDDSALYLCASTGRGNTEAFFGQGTRLTVV.

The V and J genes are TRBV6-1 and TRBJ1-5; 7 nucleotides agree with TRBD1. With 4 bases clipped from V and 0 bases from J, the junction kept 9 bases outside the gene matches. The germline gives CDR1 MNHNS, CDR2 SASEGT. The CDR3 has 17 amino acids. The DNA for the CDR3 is TGTGCCAGCAGTGGTGGGACAGCTCTTTATAGCAATCAGCCCCAGCATTTT. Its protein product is CASSGGTALYSNQPQHF.

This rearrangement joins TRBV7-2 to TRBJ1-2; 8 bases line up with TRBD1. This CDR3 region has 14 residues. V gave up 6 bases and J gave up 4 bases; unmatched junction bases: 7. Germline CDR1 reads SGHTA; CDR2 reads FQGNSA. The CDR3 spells CASRGRDRLYGYTF. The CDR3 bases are TGTGCCAGCAGAGGCCGGGACAGGCTCTATGGCTACACCTTC. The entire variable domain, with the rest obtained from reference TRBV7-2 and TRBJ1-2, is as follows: GAGVSQSPSNKVTEKGKDVELRCDPISGHTALYWYRQSLGQGLEFLIYFQGNSAPDKSGLPSDRFSAERTGGSVSTLTIQRTQQEDSAVYLCASRGRDRLYGYTFGSGTRLTVV.

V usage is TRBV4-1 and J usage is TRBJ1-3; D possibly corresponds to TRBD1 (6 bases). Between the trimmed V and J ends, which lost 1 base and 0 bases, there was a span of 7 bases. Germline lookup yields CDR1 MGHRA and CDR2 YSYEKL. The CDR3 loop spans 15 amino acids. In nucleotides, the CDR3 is TGCGCCAGCAGCCAAGGGACAGCCTCTGGAAACACCATATATTTT. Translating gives CASSQGTASGNTIYF.

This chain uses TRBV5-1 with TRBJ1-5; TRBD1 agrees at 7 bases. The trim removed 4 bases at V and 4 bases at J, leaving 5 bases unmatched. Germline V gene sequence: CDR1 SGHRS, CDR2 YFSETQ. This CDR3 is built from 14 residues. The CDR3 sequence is CASSPGQTNQPQHF. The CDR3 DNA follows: TGCGCCAGCAGCCCGGGACAGACAAATCAGCCCCAGCATTTT.